The entry that follows covers one TCR beta chain sequence. What this receptor recognizes is not known. Within one base of it there is no much larger clone, and no base qualities were kept. This sample stems from a study of graft-versus-host responses after intestinal transplantation (dated by TCRdb to the early 2020s). For the study in its entirety: Multivisceral, liver-intestinal, or isolated intestinal transplants were received by the recipients. Every recipient was given anti-thymocyte globulin induction, followed by roughly 3 years of maintenance tacrolimus and steroids. After intestinal transplantation, graft-versus-host and host-versus-graft alloreactive T cell clones were followed in the graft, circulation and bone marrow using bulk TCR-beta CDR3 sequencing. To identify alloreactive clones, pre-transplant mixed lymphocyte reaction products were sequenced and compared with unstimulated pre-transplant donor and recipient T cells. The cohort enrolled about two dozen intestinal transplant recipients, one of whom was a retransplant, and 3 patients without pretransplant specimens were excluded. Donor T cell macrochimerism was defined as a peak of at least 4% donor T cells among recipient peripheral blood mononuclear cells. Instead of going to the commercial service, samples from a few later patients were sequenced in-house on an Illumina MiSeq and processed with MiXCR.

Library preparation used the immunoSEQ multiplex PCR assay. High-throughput TCR-beta CDR3 sequencing of genomic DNA from most patients was performed by Adaptive Biotechnologies. Regarding the original processing steps: TCR sequencing data were retrieved from Adaptive's ImmunoSEQ software for 15 to 20 patients, whereas three other patients were processed with MiXCR and VDJtools. CDR3 nucleotide sequences shared by donor and recipient were removed because the origin of these sequences could not be assigned. To count as alloreactive, a clone needed at least 2-fold expansion over unstimulated cells and a minimum CFSE-low frequency of 0.002% (template counts) or 0.001% (read counts). A clone was considered mappable if detected in the sequenced pre-transplant spleen, lymph node, or MLR CFSE-low populations of the donor or recipient. The cumulative frequency of alloreactive clones was calculated as a percentage of all sequences, weighted by copy number. The source is immuneACCESS, and TCRdb retained only in-frame sequences with V and J called. Part of the clones is not carried over; for the studies checked, unresolved V genes explain less than half of this, and the remainder is unexplained. V and J calls and clone size are given by that table; D and trimming were obtained from the DNA. Here the sample has more than 20,000 clones; less than 85% occur a single time. Roughly 1.1% of the sample is in the top ten clones.

Results the study describes overall, beyond this receptor: High GvH to HvG T cell clonal ratios were observed in the allografts of patients with donor T cell macrochimerism. The conclusions were limited by the relatively low number and heterogeneity of the intestinal transplant patients. Peak levels of circulating GvH clones were associated with declines in HvG clones early after transplant. GvH clones were detected in recipient bone marrow, and some appeared earlier in ileal mucosa or blood, consistent with an intestinal mucosal origin.

The trim is 3 bases for V and 5 bases for J, with a gap of 7 bases between the germline ends. Counted from cysteine to phenylalanine, this CDR3 has 11 amino acids. Of all the DNA, just the CDR3 is kept, 33 bases in frame from base 1. Via the germline V gene (reference sequence), CDR1 is DFQATT and CDR2 SNEGSKA. Blood samples were collected up to 4 times in the first month after transplant and then at least monthly when available. In this chain, TRBV20-1 is recombined with TRBJ1-1; no D gene call is confident. This sequence was found in a human patient who received an intestinal transplant, so some T cells may come from the graft donor. The sequencing here drew on PBMCs, taken 27 to 29 days after intestinal transplant. The CDR3 is CSASGVTEAFF. The DNA sequence reads TGCAGTGCTAGCGGGGTGACTGAAGCTTTCTTT.